This is a list of T cell receptor beta chains from one sample in a study of regulatory T cells in long-lasting Graves disease. MiXCR was run by TCRdb on the multiplex PCR reads, yielding one entry per CDR3 protein. Of about 400,000 distinct CDR3 sequences listed, less than 25% are singletons. Sample: peripheral blood mononuclear cells (PBMCs), taken when the disease was refractory, from a patient treated with antithyroid drugs. These receptors all come from a female donor with Graves disease. CDR3s include the opening cysteine and the closing phenylalanine or tryptophan.

TRBV28	TRBJ1-5	CASSFLTVNQPQHF
TRBV11-2	TRBJ2-7	CASSLDRGLGYEQYF
TRBV7-2	TRBJ2-1	CASSFDSNSYNEQFF
TRBV5-1	TRBJ2-7	CASIPTHYEQYF
TRBV30	TRBJ1-1	CAWAPGQGSTEAFF
TRBV20-1	TRBJ1-2	CSARDEMGANYGYTF
TRBV19	TRBJ2-5	CASSIDLATSGSSETQYF
TRBV28	TRBJ2-1	CASSFLQRDNEQFF
TRBV6-1	TRBJ2-5	CASSTQVYQETQYF
TRBV9	TRBJ2-5	CASSVGTSGSSETQYF
TRBV28	TRBJ2-7	CASEDSRYEQYF
TRBV5-1	TRBJ1-1	CASGLFEGGTEAFF
TRBV3-1	TRBJ2-4	CASSLAGGENIQYF
TRBV12-3/TRBV12-4	TRBJ2-5	CASSRTGKTQYF
TRBV27	TRBJ1-6	CASSLSRAYNSPLHF
TRBV7-2	TRBJ2-7	CASSLGLVGGSSYEQYF
TRBV19	TRBJ1-5	CASSSGQGVNQPQHF
TRBV2	TRBJ1-5	CASSEAGIGALGSNQPQHF
TRBV19	TRBJ1-1	CASSIEPTRTDTEAFF
TRBV5-1	TRBJ2-5	CASSPGTGVLRGETQYF
TRBV4-2	TRBJ2-7	CASSQDGLGSISYEQYF
TRBV27	TRBJ2-1	CASSLADYSYNEQFF
TRBV5-6	TRBJ1-1	CASSAGSFSPEAFF
TRBV20-1	TRBJ2-2	CSAHIGTSGYTGELFF
TRBV7-9	TRBJ1-4	CASSLVYEKLFF
TRBV20-1	TRBJ1-2	CSASPAGTGEGYTF
TRBV5-1	TRBJ2-3	CASSPAEGTQYF
TRBV3-1	TRBJ1-4	CASSQDAGGLPFEKLFF
TRBV15	TRBJ1-1	CATSRDRTGWVTEAFF
TRBV7-2	TRBJ1-1	CASSLALQTGSEAFF
TRBV25-1	TRBJ2-5	CASSEIGFQETQYF
TRBV24-1	TRBJ2-7	CATSEKGRGSSSYEQYF
TRBV20-1	TRBJ2-4	CSASAGLAKNIQYF
TRBV6-1	TRBJ1-5	CASREIGGSNQPQHF
TRBV7-6	TRBJ2-1	CASSLGLAGGPGEQFF
TRBV9	TRBJ1-2	CASSGTGRYGYTF
TRBV28	TRBJ2-1	CASSSTGNNEQFF
TRBV18	TRBJ1-2	CASSEDPGDKSYTF
TRBV3-1	TRBJ1-1	CASSQDGWQGDTEAFF
TRBV7-8	TRBJ1-5	CASSLDGSVNQPQHF
TRBV6-2/TRBV6-3	TRBJ1-5	CASSFSNQPQHF
TRBV15	TRBJ2-7	CATSRDDVSYEQYF
TRBV19	TRBJ2-2	CASSTSGFTGELFF
TRBV6-1	TRBJ2-7	CASRLLSTGTYEQYF
TRBV13	TRBJ1-2	CASSYRTAEYIGYTF
TRBV12-3/TRBV12-4	TRBJ1-1	CASSFEERTEAFF
TRBV7-2	TRBJ2-1	CASSLALGSVNEQFF
TRBV27	TRBJ1-1	CASSLRGPSNTEAYF
TRBV19	TRBJ1-2	CASSIDNQGLRGYTF
TRBV11-2	TRBJ2-7	CASSSAGTGRFTEQYF
TRBV7-2	TRBJ2-7	CASSPSGVSYEQYF
TRBV29-1	TRBJ2-7	CSVAHQGGEQYF
TRBV5-5	TRBJ2-2	CASSLAGGIDTGELFF
TRBV30	TRBJ1-1	CAWSRKMNTEAFF
TRBV12-3/TRBV12-4	TRBJ2-1	CASSLTSGEQFF
TRBV7-2	TRBJ2-7	CASSLGDSRTYEQYF